This is a list of T cell receptor beta chains from one sample in a study of radiotherapy plus CTLA-4 blockade in lung cancer. Sequenced by immunoSEQ multiplex PCR; TCRdb stores in-frame clones only, minus some. In the table there are roughly 120,000 clones, roughly 74% of which are singletons. The specimen comprised peripheral blood, sampled from a patient treated with radiotherapy plus ipilimumab. These receptors were collected from a human donor with non-small cell lung cancer who had a partial response to radiotherapy plus ipilimumab. Each CDR3 is given with its conserved first and last residue. Fields, in order: V gene, CDR3 length, J gene, clone size, D gene, CDR3 protein, CDR3 DNA. A D gene is named only where the DNA matches it firmly. Expanded clones get a size class; other rows say once, few or many, or leave the size out.

TRBV28	15	TRBJ2-7	NA	NA	CASSSHGGLNYEQYF	TGTGCCAGCAGTTCCCACGGGGGTTTAAACTACGAGCAGTACTTC
TRBV5-1	14	TRBJ2-1	NA	TRBD1	CASSTTGARDEQFF	TGCGCCAGCAGCACGACAGGGGCAAGGGATGAGCAGTTCTTC
TRBV19	15	TRBJ1-5	few	TRBD1	CASSIRDSYNQPQHF	TGTGCCAGTAGTATCCGGGACAGTTACAATCAGCCCCAGCATTTT
TRBV7-3	13	TRBJ1-2	NA	TRBD1	CASSPRTGHGYTF	TGTGCCAGCAGCCCGCGGACAGGGCATGGCTACACCTTC
TRBV7-6	14	TRBJ2-7	once	TRBD1	CASRVGTGLGEQYF	TGTGCCAGCAGGGTGGGGACAGGCCTTGGGGAGCAGTACTTC
TRBV19	15	TRBJ2-3	NA	TRBD1	CASSPQGASLDTQYF	TGTGCCAGTAGCCCACAGGGGGCGTCCTTAGATACGCAGTATTTT
TRBV19	15	TRBJ2-1	once	TRBD1	CASSEGQTVYNEQFF	TGTGCCAGTAGTGAGGGACAGACCGTCTACAATGAGCAGTTCTTC
TRBV5-1	15	TRBJ1-2	few	TRBD1	CASSLMTGGNYGYTF	TGCGCCAGCAGCTTGATGACAGGGGGAAACTATGGCTACACCTTC
TRBV28	15	TRBJ2-5	once	TRBD2	CASTRTSGREETQYF	TGTGCCAGCACCAGGACTAGCGGGAGGGAAGAGACCCAGTACTTC
TRBV6-5	14	TRBJ2-7	NA	NA	CASSSQGPSYEQYF	TGTGCCAGCAGTTCCCAGGGGCCCTCCTACGAGCAGTACTTC
TRBV5-1	14	TRBJ2-1	NA	TRBD2	CASGLAGGGNEQFF	TGCGCCAGCGGACTAGCGGGAGGGGGAAATGAGCAGTTCTTC
TRBV5-1	14	TRBJ2-3	NA	TRBD2	CASSPGLATDTQYF	TGCGCCAGCAGCCCGGGACTAGCGACAGATACGCAGTATTTT
TRBV4-3	13	TRBJ1-3	NA	NA	CASSQEGANTIYF	TGCGCCAGCAGCCAAGAAGGGGCAAACACCATATATTTT
TRBV5-1	16	TRBJ2-1	NA	TRBD1	CASSLRGGTGGNEQFF	TGCGCCAGCAGCTTGAGAGGAGGGACAGGGGGAAATGAGCAGTTCTTC
TRBV19	15	TRBJ1-3	few	NA	CASSITANSGNTIYF	TGTGCCAGTAGTATAACAGCAAACTCTGGAAACACCATATATTTT
TRBV6-5	14	TRBJ1-2	NA	NA	CASSGNQGNYGYTF	TGTGCCAGCAGCGGAAATCAGGGAAACTATGGCTACACCTTC
TRBV2	17	TRBJ2-3	NA	TRBD2	CASISGGLAGSTDTQYF	TGTGCCAGCATTTCCGGGGGACTAGCGGGGTCCACAGATACGCAGTATTTT
TRBV10-3	18	TRBJ2-2	few	TRBD2	CAISEFMAAGGTTGELFF	TGTGCCATCAGTGAGTTTATGGCAGCGGGAGGAACCACCGGGGAGCTGTTTTTT
TRBV11-3	14	TRBJ2-7	once	TRBD2	CASSQTSGAYEQYF	TGTGCCAGCAGCCAGACTAGCGGGGCGTACGAGCAGTACTTC
TRBV13	13	TRBJ1-2	NA	TRBD1	CASRDRGAYGYTF	TGTGCGTCGAGGGACAGGGGAGCCTATGGCTACACCTTC
TRBV18	15	TRBJ2-3	NA	TRBD1	CASSPLTGDTDTQYF	TGTGCCAGCTCACCACTTACAGGGGACACAGATACGCAGTATTTT
TRBV7-2	15	TRBJ1-1	NA	TRBD1	CASSLAQGAHTEAFF	TGTGCCAGCAGCTTAGCGCAGGGGGCCCACACTGAAGCTTTCTTT
TRBV6-1	11	TRBJ2-7	NA	TRBD1	CASSHDRGYDF	TGTGCCAGCAGTCATGACAGGGGGTACGACTTC
TRBV5-1	15	TRBJ2-7	NA	NA	CASSSEQVPTYEQYF	TGCGCCAGCAGCTCGGAACAGGTACCGACCTACGAGCAGTACTTC
TRBV28	14	TRBJ2-7	NA	NA	CASGGGQGSYEQYF	TGTGCCAGCGGGGGGGGGCAGGGATCCTACGAGCAGTACTTC
TRBV30	13	TRBJ1-4	NA	NA	CAWTGYTNEKLFF	TGTGCCTGGACAGGGTATACTAATGAAAAACTGTTTTTT
TRBV5-1	13	TRBJ1-2	few	NA	CASSNGENYGYTF	TGCGCCAGCAGTAATGGGGAGAACTATGGCTACACCTTC
TRBV18	16	TRBJ2-1	NA	NA	CASSPNRDTTYNEQFF	TGTGCCAGCTCACCTAACCGGGACACTACCTACAATGAGCAGTTCTTC
TRBV13	16	TRBJ1-3	few	TRBD1	CASSFGDRVSGNTIYF	TGTGCCAGCAGCTTTGGGGACAGGGTCTCGGGAAACACCATATATTTT
TRBV6-5	13	TRBJ1-1	NA	NA	CASSDGGQGKAFF	TGTGCCAGCAGTGACGGCGGTCAGGGTAAAGCTTTCTTT
TRBV7-7	14	TRBJ2-5	NA	NA	CASSSRAQEETQYF	TGTGCTAGCAGCTCCAGAGCCCAGGAAGAGACCCAGTACTTC
TRBV6-5	14	TRBJ2-2	once	TRBD1	CASSGQGNTGELFF	TGTGCCAGCAGTGGACAGGGGAACACCGGGGAGCTGTTTTTT
TRBV13	15	TRBJ2-7	few	TRBD2	CASSLGLADSYEQYF	TGTGCCAGCAGCTTGGGACTAGCGGATTCCTACGAGCAGTACTTC
TRBV5-4	16	TRBJ1-1	NA	NA	CASSLDQGGANTEAFF	TGTGCCAGCAGCTTGGATCAGGGCGGAGCTAACACTGAAGCTTTCTTT
TRBV7-9	12	TRBJ2-7	NA	TRBD1	CASSQTGDEQYF	TGTGCCAGCAGCCAGACAGGGGACGAGCAGTACTTC
TRBV18	16	TRBJ2-7	NA	TRBD2	CASSPQLAELSYEQYF	TGTGCCAGCTCACCGCAACTAGCGGAGCTCTCCTACGAGCAGTACTTC
TRBV6-4	14	TRBJ2-5	NA	NA	CASSAQGGQETQYF	TGTGCCAGCAGTGCACAGGGTGGGCAAGAGACCCAGTACTTC
TRBV6-6	15	TRBJ2-5	NA	TRBD1	CASSYNRGRQETQYF	TGTGCCAGCAGTTATAACAGGGGGAGGCAAGAGACCCAGTACTTC
TRBV6-1	13	TRBJ2-5	NA	TRBD1	CASSDRGKMTQYF	TGTGCCAGCAGTGACAGGGGGAAGATGACCCAGTACTTC
TRBV5-4	12	TRBJ2-7	NA	TRBD1	CASSRDRAEQYF	TGTGCCAGCAGCAGGGACAGGGCCGAGCAGTACTTC
TRBV30	13	TRBJ2-4	NA	TRBD2	CAWNAGGENIQYF	TGTGCCTGGAACGCGGGGGGGGAAAACATTCAGTACTTC
TRBV19	13	TRBJ1-5	NA	NA	CASSGGSNQPQHF	TGTGCCAGTAGTGGAGGGTCCAATCAGCCCCAGCATTTT
TRBV5-8	12	TRBJ1-1	NA	NA	CASSLLGGGAFF	TGTGCCAGCAGCTTGTTGGGCGGGGGAGCTTTCTTT
TRBV28	15	TRBJ1-1	NA	TRBD1	CASSSTGTGETEAFF	TGTGCCAGCAGTTCCACCGGTACAGGGGAGACTGAAGCTTTCTTT
TRBV29-1	14	TRBJ1-1	NA	NA	CSVGRQVLDTEAFF	TGCAGCGTCGGACGACAGGTTCTCGACACTGAAGCTTTCTTT
TRBV28	16	TRBJ2-7	NA	TRBD2	CASSLSVGSGKYEQYF	TGTGCCAGCAGTTTATCCGTGGGTAGCGGGAAGTACGAGCAGTACTTC
TRBV30	13	TRBJ2-1	once	TRBD2	CARSGSSYNEQFF	TGTGCCCGAAGCGGGAGCTCCTACAATGAGCAGTTCTTC
TRBV7-9	13	TRBJ2-5	NA	TRBD1	CASSRDSQGTQYF	TGTGCCAGCAGTCGGGACAGCCAGGGGACCCAGTACTTC
TRBV7-2	14	TRBJ2-5	NA	NA	CASSAEGGAETQYF	TGTGCCAGCAGCGCCGAGGGAGGTGCTGAGACCCAGTACTTC
TRBV5-1	14	TRBJ2-1	NA	TRBD2	CASGTSGTYNEQFF	TGCGCCAGCGGAACTAGCGGGACCTACAATGAGCAGTTCTTC
TRBV28	14	TRBJ1-2	NA	TRBD1	CASSPGQTLYGYTF	TGTGCCAGCAGCCCGGGACAGACCTTATATGGCTACACCTTC
TRBV19	15	TRBJ2-1	NA	TRBD1	CASNTGTGGYNEQFF	TGTGCCAGTAACACCGGGACAGGGGGATACAATGAGCAGTTCTTC
TRBV4-1	19	TRBJ2-1	NA	TRBD2	CASSQDRSSGRAGQNEQFF	TGCGCCAGCAGCCAAGATCGGAGTAGCGGGAGGGCCGGCCAAAATGAGCAGTTCTTC
TRBV9	13	TRBJ1-1	few	NA	CASSVERGTEAFF	TGTGCCAGCAGCGTAGAAAGGGGGACTGAAGCTTTCTTT